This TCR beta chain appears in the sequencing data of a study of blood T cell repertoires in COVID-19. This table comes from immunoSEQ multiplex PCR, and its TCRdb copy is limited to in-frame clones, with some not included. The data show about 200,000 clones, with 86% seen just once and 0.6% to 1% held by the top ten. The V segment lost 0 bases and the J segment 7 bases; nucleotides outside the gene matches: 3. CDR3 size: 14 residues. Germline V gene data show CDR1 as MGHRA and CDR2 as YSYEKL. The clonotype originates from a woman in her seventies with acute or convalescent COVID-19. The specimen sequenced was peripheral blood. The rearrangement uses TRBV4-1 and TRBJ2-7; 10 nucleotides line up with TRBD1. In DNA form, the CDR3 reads TGCGCCAGCAGCCAAGAGGGACAGGGGAGGGAGCAGTACTTC. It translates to CASSQEGQGREQYF.